A single sample is the source of the 11 T cell receptor beta chains below, sequenced in a study of control samples from healthy donors and cancer patients. Profiled with immunoSEQ multiplex PCR; TCRdb holds only in-frame clones, not every one. The profile shows roughly 14,000 clones, around 87% of them singletons. Sequencing was performed on PBMCs. The receptors were gathered from a woman between 65 and 79 years old with colorectal cancer.

This chain uses TRBV28 with TRBJ2-1, with a tentative D call TRBD2 (5 bases). Germline V gives CDR1 MDHEN, CDR2 SYDVKM. The V end lost 4 bases, the J end lost 2 bases, and 18 bases lay between the germline ends. CDR3 length equals 17 residues. In DNA form, the CDR3 reads TGTGCCAGCAGTTCTGGGCTGGGAGTACAGCCCTACAATGAGCAGTTCTTC. It is translated as CASSSGLGVQPYNEQFF.

The sample holds a few counts of this clone. The V call is TRBV6-2 or TRBV6-3, the J call TRBJ1-1; the D is unclear. This CDR3 contains 14 residues. CDR1 MNHEY and CDR2 SVGEGT come from the germline V gene. Trimming removed 5 bases from V and 1 base from J, with 11 bases in between. This chain's CDR3 is CASSRTARNTEAFF. Here the CDR3 DNA reads TGTGCCAGCAGTCGGACGGCCCGGAACACTGAAGCTTTCTTT.

The CDR3 DNA reads TGTGCCAGCAGCGTAGGCGACGCAGGTAACTACGAGCAGTACTTC. This encodes CASSVGDAGNYEQYF. V and J are TRBV9 and TRBJ2-7, with D unresolved. CDR3 length equals 15 residues. V lost 0 bases and J lost 3, with 13 bases in between. Germline CDR1 SGDLS, CDR2 YYNGEE.

J is TRBJ2-7 and V is TRBV10-3, with 16 positions matching TRBD2. The CDR3 has 13 residues. CDR1 is ENHRY, CDR2 SYGVKD, per germline. The J segment lost 9 bases and the V segment lost 10 bases, leaving 6 bases of the junction unmatched. In nucleotides, the CDR3 is TGTGCCACCGCCGGGACTAGCGGGGGGGGGCAGTACTTC. Residues: CATAGTSGGGQYF.

The chain combines TRBV9 with TRBJ1-6, with D uncertain. Germline assignment: CDR1 SGDLS and CDR2 YYNGEE. The V gene lost 0 bases and the J gene lost 7 bases, with 8 bases spanning the gap. The CDR3 loop spans 14 amino acids. CDR3 DNA: TGTGCCAGCAGCGTAGCTACAGCGAATTCACCCCTCCACTTT. The encoded protein is CASSVATANSPLHF.

This chain uses TRBV24-1 with TRBJ1-1, with 9 bases identical to TRBD1. The CDR3 runs 15 residues. Germline V lookup: CDR1 KGHDR, CDR2 SFDVKD. V was clipped by 4 bases and J by 4 bases; unmatched bases: 6. CDR3 amino acids: CATSDPDRGSTEAFF. The CDR3 DNA sequence: TGTGCCACCAGTGACCCGGACAGGGGTTCCACTGAAGCTTTCTTT.

This clone was detected only once. The chain carries TRBV19 and TRBJ2-3; TRBD2 matches 12 bases. V gave up 7 bases and J gave up 5 bases; unmatched junction bases: 10. This CDR3 region has 16 residues. Germline V gene lookup returns CDR1 LNHDA and CDR2 SQIVND (reference sequence). The CDR3 region has the DNA TGTGCCAGTAAGGAGCTAGCGGGGGGGCCGGAAGATACGCAGTATTTT. Encoded protein: CASKELAGGPEDTQYF.

The chain links TRBV15 to TRBJ2-7; D is undetermined. The germline gives CDR1 LNHNV, CDR2 YYDKDF (reference sequence). Trimming left V 0 bases short and J 5 bases short, with 8 bases between. The CDR3 runs 13 residues. CDR3 DNA: TGTGCCACCAGCAGAGAAGGGTTCCACGAGCAGTACTTC. Protein product: CATSREGFHEQYF. Drawing the rest from reference TRBV15 and TRBJ2-7, the complete variable domain is DAMVIQNPRYQVTQFGKPVTLSCSQTLNHNVMYWYQQKSSQAPKLLFHYYDKDFNNEADTPDNFQSRRPNTSFCFLDIRSPGLGDTAMYLCATSREGFHEQYFGPGTRLTVT.

The V and J genes are TRBV2 and TRBJ1-1; 10 bases are shared with TRBD1. J was trimmed by 5 bases and V by 7 bases; bases with no gene match: 4. The CDR3 is 13 amino acids. Germline lookup yields CDR1 SNHLY and CDR2 FYNNEI. In DNA, the CDR3 is TGTGCCAGCACGACAGGGGGCCAAACTGAAGCTTTCTTT. This encodes CASTTGGQTEAFF. The entire variable domain, with the rest obtained from reference TRBV2 and TRBJ1-1, is as follows: EPEVTQTPSHQVTQMGQEVILRCVPISNHLYFYWYRQILGQKVEFLVSFYNNEISEKSEIFDDQFSVERPDGSNFTLKIRSTKLEDSAMYFCASTTGGQTEAFFGQGTRLTVV.

The chain couples TRBV3-1 (or the pseudogene TRBV3-2) to TRBJ1-2; 7 bases are a match to TRBD1. The trim removed 1 base at V and 4 bases at J, leaving 9 bases unmatched. From germline, CDR1 is LGHDT and CDR2 YNNKEL (reference sequence). The CDR3 has 16 amino acids. This CDR3 reads CASSQGGQARTYGYTF. CDR3 DNA sequence: TGTGCCAGCAGCCAAGGTGGACAGGCTAGGACCTATGGCTACACCTTC.

Written as DNA, the CDR3 is TGCAGCGTTGACAGCTATGGCTACACCTTC. Translation: CSVDSYGYTF. The gene calls are TRBV29-1 and TRBJ1-2; no clear D gene. The CDR3 has 10 amino acids. In germline, CDR1 is SQVTM, CDR2 ANQGSEA. Trimming cost V 3 bases and J 4 bases, with 3 bases left between them.